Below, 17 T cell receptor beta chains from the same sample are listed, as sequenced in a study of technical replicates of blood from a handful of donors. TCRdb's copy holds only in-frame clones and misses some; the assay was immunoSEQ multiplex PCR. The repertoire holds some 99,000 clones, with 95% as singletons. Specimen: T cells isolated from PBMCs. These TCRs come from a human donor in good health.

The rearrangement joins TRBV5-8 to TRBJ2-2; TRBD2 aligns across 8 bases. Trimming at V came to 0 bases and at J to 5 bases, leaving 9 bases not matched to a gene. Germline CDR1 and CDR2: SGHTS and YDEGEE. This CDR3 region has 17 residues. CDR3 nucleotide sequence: TGTGCCAGCAGCTTGGCCGGGGGGGTAAAACTGACCGGGGAGCTGTTTTTT. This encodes CASSLAGGVKLTGELFF.

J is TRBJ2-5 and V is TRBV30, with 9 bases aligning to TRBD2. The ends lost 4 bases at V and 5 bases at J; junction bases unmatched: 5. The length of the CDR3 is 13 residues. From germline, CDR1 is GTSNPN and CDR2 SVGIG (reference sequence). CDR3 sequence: CAWTSGVYETQYF. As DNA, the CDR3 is TGTGCCTGGACTAGCGGGGTTTATGAGACCCAGTACTTC.

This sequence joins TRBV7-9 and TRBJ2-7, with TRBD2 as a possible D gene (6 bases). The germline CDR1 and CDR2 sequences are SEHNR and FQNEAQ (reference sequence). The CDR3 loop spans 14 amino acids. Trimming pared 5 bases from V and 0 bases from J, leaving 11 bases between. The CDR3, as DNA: TGTGCCAGCAGCGGCTTAGCGGACTCCTACGAGCAGTACTTC. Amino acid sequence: CASSGLADSYEQYF.

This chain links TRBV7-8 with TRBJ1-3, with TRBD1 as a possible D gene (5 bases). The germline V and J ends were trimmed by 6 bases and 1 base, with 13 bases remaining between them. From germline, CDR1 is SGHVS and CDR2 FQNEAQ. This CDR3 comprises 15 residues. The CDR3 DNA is TGTGCCAGCAGATACGGAAGGGGATCTGGAAACACCATATATTTT. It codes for CASRYGRGSGNTIYF.

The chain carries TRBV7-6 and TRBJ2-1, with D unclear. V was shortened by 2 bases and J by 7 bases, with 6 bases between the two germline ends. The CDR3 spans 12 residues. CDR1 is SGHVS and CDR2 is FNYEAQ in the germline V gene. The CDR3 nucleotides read TGTGCCAGCAGCTTAACGGAGAATGAGCAGTTCTTC. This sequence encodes CASSLTENEQFF.

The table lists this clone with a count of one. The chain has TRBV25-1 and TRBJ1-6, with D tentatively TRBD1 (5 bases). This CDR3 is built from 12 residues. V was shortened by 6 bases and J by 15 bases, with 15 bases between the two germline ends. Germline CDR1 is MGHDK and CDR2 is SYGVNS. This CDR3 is CASRSAQAHLHF. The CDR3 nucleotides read TGTGCCAGCAGATCCGCACAGGCACACCTCCACTTT.

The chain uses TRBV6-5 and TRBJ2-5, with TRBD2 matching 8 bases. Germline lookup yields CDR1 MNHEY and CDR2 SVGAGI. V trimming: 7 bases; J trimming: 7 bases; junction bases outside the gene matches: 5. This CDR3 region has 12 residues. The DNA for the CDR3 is TGTGCCAGCACGGGGGGGGAGGGGACCCAGTACTTC. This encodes CASTGGEGTQYF.

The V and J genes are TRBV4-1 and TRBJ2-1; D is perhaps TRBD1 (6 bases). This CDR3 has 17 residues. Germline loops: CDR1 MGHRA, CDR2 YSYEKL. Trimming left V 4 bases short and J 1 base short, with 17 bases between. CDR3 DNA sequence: TGCGCCAGCAGCCGTCAACCAGGGGTAAGTTCCTACAATGAGCAGTTCTTC. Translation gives CASSRQPGVSSYNEQFF.

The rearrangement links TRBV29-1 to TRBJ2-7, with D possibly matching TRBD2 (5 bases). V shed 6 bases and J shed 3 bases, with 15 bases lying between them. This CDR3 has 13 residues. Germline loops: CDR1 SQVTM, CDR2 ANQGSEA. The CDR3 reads CSVLDYSFYEQYF. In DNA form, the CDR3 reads TGCAGCGTCCTCGACTATTCCTTCTACGAGCAGTACTTC.

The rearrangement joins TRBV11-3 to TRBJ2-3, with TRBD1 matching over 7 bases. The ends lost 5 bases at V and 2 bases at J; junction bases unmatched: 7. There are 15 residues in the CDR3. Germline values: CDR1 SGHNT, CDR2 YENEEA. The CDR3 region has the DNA TGTGCCAGCAGCCCCCTGACAGGGTACACAGATACGCAGTATTTT. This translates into CASSPLTGYTDTQYF. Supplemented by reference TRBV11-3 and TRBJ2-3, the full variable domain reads EAGVVQSPRYKIIEKKQPVAFWCNPISGHNTLYWYLQNLGQGPELLIRYENEEAVDDSQLPKDRFSAERLKGVDSTLKIQPAELGDSAVYLCASSPLTGYTDTQYFGPGTRLTVL.

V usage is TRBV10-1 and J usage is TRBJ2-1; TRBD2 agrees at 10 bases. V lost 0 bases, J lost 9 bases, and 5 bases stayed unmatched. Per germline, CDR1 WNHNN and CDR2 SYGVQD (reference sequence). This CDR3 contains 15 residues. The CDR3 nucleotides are TGCGCCAGCAGTGAGTCGCTAGCGGGAGTTGGTGAGCAGTTCTTC. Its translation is CASSESLAGVGEQFF.

The CDR3 spells CAWSVMGLAVYNEQFF. The CDR3 nucleotides are TGTGCCTGGAGTGTAATGGGACTAGCGGTATACAATGAGCAGTTCTTC. This chain joins TRBV30 and TRBJ2-1; TRBD2 matches at 11 bases. Germline V CDR1 and CDR2: GTSNPN, SVGIG (reference sequence). J was trimmed by 4 bases and V by 0 bases; bases with no gene match: 5. This CDR3 has 16 amino acids.

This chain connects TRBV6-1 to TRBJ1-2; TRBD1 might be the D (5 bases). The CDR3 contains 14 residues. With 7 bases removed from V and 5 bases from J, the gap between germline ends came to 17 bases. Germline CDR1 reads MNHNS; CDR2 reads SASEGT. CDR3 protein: CASTGQGFLYGYTF. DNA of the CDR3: TGTGCCAGCACGGGTCAGGGATTTCTTTATGGCTACACCTTC.

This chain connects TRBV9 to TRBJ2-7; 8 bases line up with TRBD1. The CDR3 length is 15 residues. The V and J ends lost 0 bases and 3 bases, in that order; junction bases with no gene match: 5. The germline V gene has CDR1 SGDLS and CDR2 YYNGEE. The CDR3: CASSVGSGQGYEQYF. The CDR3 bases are TGTGCCAGCAGCGTAGGTAGCGGACAGGGCTACGAGCAGTACTTC.

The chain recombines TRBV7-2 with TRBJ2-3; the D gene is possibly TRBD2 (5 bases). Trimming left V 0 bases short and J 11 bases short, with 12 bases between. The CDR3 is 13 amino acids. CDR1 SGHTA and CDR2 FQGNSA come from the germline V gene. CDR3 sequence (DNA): TGTGCCAGCAGCTTAGCGCGGGCCCGGGAGCAGTATTTT. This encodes CASSLARAREQYF.

CDR3 bases: TGTGCCAGCAGTTTAACAGTCTCCCAAGAGACCCAGTACTTC. It yields the protein CASSLTVSQETQYF. The chain recombines TRBV28 with TRBJ2-5; D is uncertain. This CDR3 contains 14 residues. The V gene's germline CDR1 is MDHEN and CDR2 SYDVKM. Deletions cut 2 bases from V and 1 base from J, with 8 bases between.

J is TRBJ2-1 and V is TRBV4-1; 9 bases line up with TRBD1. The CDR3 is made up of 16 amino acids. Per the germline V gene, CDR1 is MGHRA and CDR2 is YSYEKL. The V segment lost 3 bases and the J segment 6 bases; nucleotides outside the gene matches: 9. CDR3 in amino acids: CASSQPDRGFTNEQFF. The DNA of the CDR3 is TGCGCCAGCAGCCAGCCGGACAGGGGCTTCACCAATGAGCAGTTCTTC.